This T cell receptor (beta chain) comes out of a study of sequential checkpoint blockade in melanoma. Germline V gives CDR1 SGHVS, CDR2 FQNEAQ. Trimming removed 3 bases from V and 2 bases from J; junction bases left unmatched: 0. The CDR3 totals 14 residues. The sample's treatment: randomized to nivolumab then ipilimumab (arm A) or the reverse (arm B). None of the patients previously received DNA-damaging chemotherapy. Live CD3+CD8+ CD19− CD56− cells were sorted from PBMCs. This table comes from immunoSEQ multiplex PCR, and its TCRdb copy is limited to in-frame clones, with some not included. Of about 35,000 clones listed, about four fifths are singletons.

This receptor was taken from a human donor with melanoma. The chain uses TRBV7-8 and TRBJ2-5, with 10 positions matching TRBD2. This specimen was CD8+ T cells sorted from blood (inferred from file names), taken from a patient given nivolumab and ipilimumab in sequence. In DNA form, the CDR3 reads TGTGCCAGCAGCTTGACTAGCGGGCAAGAGACCCAGTACTTC. It translates to CASSLTSGQETQYF. The variable domain in full, completed from reference TRBV7-8 and TRBJ2-5, reads GAGVSQSPRYKVAKRGQDVALRCDPISGHVSLFWYQQALGQGPEFLTYFQNEAQLDKSGLPSDRFFAERPEGSVSTLKIQRTQQEDSAVYLCASSLTSGQETQYFGPGTRLLVL.